The 4 T cell receptor beta chains given below trace back to one sample, sequenced in a study of blood T cell repertoires in COVID-19. Sequencing used immunoSEQ multiplex PCR; TCRdb keeps in-frame clones, though not all of them. The profile covers 180,000 or so clones, with about 83% appearing a single time and around 5% taken by the ten largest. Material: PBMCs or T cells enriched from blood (not recorded which). The receptors derive from a man aged 40-50 years with acute COVID-19.

The CDR3 sequence: CASSPARVYGYTF. Here the CDR3 DNA reads TGTGCCAGCAGTCCAGCCAGGGTCTATGGCTACACCTTC. The rearrangement joins TRBV28 to TRBJ1-2; possible D gene TRBD1, 5 bases. There are 13 residues in the CDR3. The V end was cut by 5 bases, the J end by 4 bases, with 11 bases between. CDR1 is MDHEN, CDR2 SYDVKM, per germline.

The CDR3 is CASSVTGAPRANYGYTF. CDR3 nucleotides: TGTGCCAGCAGCGTCACAGGGGCCCCGCGGGCTAACTATGGCTACACCTTC. The chain links TRBV7-2 to TRBJ1-2; TRBD1 matches at 7 bases. Germline V gene data show CDR1 as SGHTA and CDR2 as FQGNSA. The CDR3 is 17 residues long. The V segment lost 5 bases and the J segment 0 bases; nucleotides outside the gene matches: 12.

The chain carries TRBV7-2 and TRBJ2-7, with D perhaps TRBD2 (6 bases). The CDR3 is 13 amino acids. V lost 3 bases to trimming and J lost 7 bases, with 13 bases between them. Per the germline V gene, CDR1 is SGHTA and CDR2 is FQGNSA. In DNA, the CDR3 is TGTGCCAGCAGCTTTCGAAAGGCGGGGGAGCAGTACTTC. Its protein is CASSFRKAGEQYF.

The gene calls are TRBV7-3 and TRBJ2-1; perhaps TRBD2 as D (6 bases). CDR3 size: 14 residues. The germline V gene has CDR1 SGHTA and CDR2 FQGTGA. Deletions cut 0 bases from V and 5 bases from J, with 8 bases between. The CDR3 region is CASSLTGRDNEQFF. As DNA, the CDR3 is TGTGCCAGCAGCTTAACCGGGAGAGACAATGAGCAGTTCTTC. Filled out from reference TRBV7-3 and TRBJ2-1, the complete variable domain reads GAGVSQTPSNKVTEKGKYVELRCDPISGHTALYWYRQSLGQGPEFLIYFQGTGAADDSGLPNDRFFAVRPEGSVSTLKIQRTERGDSAVYLCASSLTGRDNEQFFGPGTRLTVL.